The clone carrying this TCR beta chain appeared a few times. What it binds is not known. Germline V gives CDR1 SGHTA, CDR2 FQGNSA. V lost 1 base and J lost 2; bases outside the gene matches: 5. CDR3 size: 16 residues. This record comes from a study of response to subunit inactivated influenza vaccine. The study, taken as a whole, reports: The authors proposed limited new T cell recruitment per seasonal influenza vaccination.

TCRdb fed the RT-PCR reads into MiXCR, producing one record per CDR3 protein. Seen here are about 700,000 distinct CDR3 sequences, approximately 15% observed once, and the top ten hold 5.5% to 7%. V and J are TRBV7-2 and TRBJ1-5, with TRBD1 matching 7 bases. The source was PBMCs from blood, collected 14 to 15 days before vaccination. This sequence originates from a man aged 50 to 59 who received an inactivated influenza vaccine. CDR3 sequence reads: CASSLGVGTGNQPQHF. CDR3 sequence (DNA): TGTGCCAGCAGCTTAGGGGTAGGGACAGGCAATCAGCCCCAGCATTTT.